This passage covers 8 T cell receptor beta chains from one sample sequenced in a study of shared clonotypes between healthy human individuals. The method was immunoSEQ multiplex PCR; TCRdb's version includes in-frame clones alone and lacks a portion of them. The table lists roughly 2.2 million clones, 93% of them singletons. Sequencing was performed on naive CD4+ T cells from PBMCs. Noted subset: CD45RA+ positively selected. All receptors derive from a man younger than 35 in good health. Some clones in this sample may be carry-over from other donors' samples.

A few counts support this clone. The CDR3 DNA follows: TGCGCCAGCAGCCAAGATGGCAAGGGGCATCAGCCCCAGCATTTT. Protein: CASSQDGKGHQPQHF. The rearrangement uses TRBV4-1 and TRBJ1-5; D is possibly TRBD1 (5 bases). V was shortened by 0 bases and J by 5 bases, with 11 bases between the two germline ends. The germline CDR1 and CDR2 sequences are MGHRA and YSYEKL. The CDR3 spans 15 residues.

The CDR3 bases are TGTGCCGGGTCGACAGGATCCCTGAACACTGAAGCTTTCTTT. Translated: CAGSTGSLNTEAFF. The chain is built from TRBV5-4 and TRBJ1-1, with a weak D call TRBD1 (6 bases). The CDR3 is made up of 14 amino acids. From germline, CDR1 is SGHNT and CDR2 YYREEE (reference sequence). Trimming pared 10 bases from V and 0 bases from J, leaving 16 bases between.

Here the CDR3 DNA reads TGTGCCAGCAGCTTAGTCGGGGACAGAGCCTACGAGCAGTACTTC. It yields the protein CASSLVGDRAYEQYF. The chain recombines TRBV11-2 with TRBJ2-7; 7 positions match TRBD1. Germline-derived CDR1 and CDR2 are SGHAT and FQNNGV. The CDR3 is 15 residues long. V lost 1 base and J lost 2; bases outside the gene matches: 5.

Details on this clone: The sample has other DNA sequences that encode this CDR3 too. This chain uses TRBV28 with TRBJ2-1; D is possibly TRBD2 (6 bases). The CDR3 loop spans 12 amino acids. Germline lookup yields CDR1 MDHEN and CDR2 SYDVKM. V lost 1 base and J 10 bases, leaving 8 bases between the germline ends. In DNA form, the CDR3 reads TGTGCCAGCAGTTTATTGGCGGGAGAGCAGTTCTTC. Translating it yields CASSLLAGEQFF.

The V gene is TRBV28, the J gene TRBJ2-2, with D hard to call. The CDR3 runs 15 residues. Deletions cut 1 base from V and 1 base from J, with 7 bases between. Looked up from germline, CDR1 is MDHEN and CDR2 is SYDVKM. CDR3 coding DNA: TGTGCCAGCAGTTTATATGGCAGGAACACCGGGGAGCTGTTTTTT. It translates to CASSLYGRNTGELFF.

The rearrangement links TRBV21-1 to TRBJ1-2; the D call of TRBD1 is as the table states it, not checked on the DNA. TRBV21-1 represents a pseudogene. This CDR3 is built from 14 residues. The CDR3 is CASSTGTGTYGYTF. In DNA form, the CDR3 reads TGTGCCAGCAGCACCGGGACAGGGACCTATGGCTACACCTTC.

The chain couples TRBV6-1 to TRBJ1-1; TRBD1 matches at 8 bases. V was clipped by 5 bases and J by 2 bases; unmatched bases: 10. Germline-derived CDR1 and CDR2 are MNHNS and SASEGT. The CDR3 runs to 16 residues. The CDR3 bases are TGTGCCAGCAGTCAAGGACAGGGAAGGGGCAACACTGAAGCTTTCTTT. Amino acids: CASSQGQGRGNTEAFF.

The V call is TRBV28, the J call TRBJ2-7, with D possibly being TRBD1 or TRBD2 (5 bases each). The CDR3 extends over 14 amino acids. Trimming cost V 6 bases and J 5 bases, with 17 bases left between them. In germline, CDR1 is MDHEN, CDR2 SYDVKM. The CDR3 loop reads CASRAPGTRHEQYF. CDR3 in DNA: TGTGCCAGCAGGGCTCCCGGGACCCGCCACGAGCAGTACTTC.